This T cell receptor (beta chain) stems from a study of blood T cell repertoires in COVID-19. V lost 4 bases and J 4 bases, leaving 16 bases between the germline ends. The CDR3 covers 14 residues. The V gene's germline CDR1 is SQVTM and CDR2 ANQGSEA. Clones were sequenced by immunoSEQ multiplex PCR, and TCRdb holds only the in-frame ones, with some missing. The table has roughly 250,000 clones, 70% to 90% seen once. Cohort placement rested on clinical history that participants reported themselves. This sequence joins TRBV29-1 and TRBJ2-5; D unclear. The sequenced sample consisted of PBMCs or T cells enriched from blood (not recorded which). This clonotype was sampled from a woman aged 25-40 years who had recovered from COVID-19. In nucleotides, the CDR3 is TGCAGCGTTGGTCTCCATGTACTGAGAGAGACCCAGTACTTC. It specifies CSVGLHVLRETQYF.